One sample yielded the 26 T cell receptor beta chains listed below, sequenced in a study of shared clonotypes between healthy human individuals. CD45RO-negative cells were positively selected for CCR7, leaving out terminally differentiated effector memory CD45RA+ cells. Assay: immunoSEQ multiplex PCR; the TCRdb copy retains only in-frame clones and omits some. The profile shows some 1,900,000 clones, about 95% of them singletons. Sequencing was carried out using naive CD8+ T cells sorted from blood. These receptors all come from a young man in good health.

V and J are TRBV5-5 and TRBJ1-2; 10 nucleotides align to TRBD1. CDR1 and CDR2 from the germline V gene are SGHKS and YYEKEE (reference sequence). This CDR3 region has 16 residues. The V gene end was trimmed by 2 bases and the J gene end by 5 bases; junction bases not matched to a gene: 9. The CDR3 is CASSFTGTGARYGYTF. DNA of the CDR3: TGTGCCAGCAGCTTTACCGGGACAGGGGCCAGATATGGCTACACCTTC.

CDR3 sequence reads: CSVRVGRSGYTF. In DNA, the CDR3 is TGCAGCGTTCGGGTAGGGAGGTCTGGCTACACCTTC. The chain couples TRBV29-1 to TRBJ1-2; D gene ambiguous. Germline CDR1 reads SQVTM; CDR2 reads ANQGSEA. Between the trimmed V and J ends, which lost 5 bases and 7 bases, there was a span of 14 bases. The CDR3 is 12 amino acids.

The chain combines TRBV19 with TRBJ2-2; 10 bases agree with TRBD1. Germline values: CDR1 LNHDA, CDR2 SQIVND (reference sequence). Trimming took 7 bases from V and 3 from J; bases not matched to a gene: 5. The CDR3 spans 15 residues. In nucleotides, the CDR3 is TGTGCCAGTAATGTTGGGACAGGGGACACCGGGGAGCTGTTTTTT. It translates to CASNVGTGDTGELFF.

V is TRBV5-5 and J is TRBJ2-7, with D maybe TRBD2 (5 bases). The CDR3 is 16 residues long. Germline V gives CDR1 SGHKS, CDR2 YYEKEE (reference sequence). V lost 0 bases and J lost 0, with 13 bases in between. CDR3 residues: CASSLEGPAVSYEQYF. The CDR3 DNA reads TGTGCCAGCAGCTTGGAAGGCCCAGCGGTCTCCTACGAGCAGTACTTC.

V gene TRBV19 combines with J gene TRBJ2-1; no clear D gene. With 5 bases removed from V and 7 bases from J, the gap between germline ends came to 12 bases. The CDR3 covers 13 residues. CDR1 is LNHDA, CDR2 SQIVND, per germline (reference sequence). The CDR3 spells CASSSLEPNEQFF. In DNA, the CDR3 is TGTGCCAGTAGTTCGCTAGAGCCGAATGAGCAGTTCTTC.

The chain links TRBV4-1 to TRBJ1-5; TRBD1 matches at 7 bases. The CDR3 length is 14 residues. CDR1 MGHRA and CDR2 YSYEKL come from the germline V gene. J lost 9 bases, V lost 4 bases, and 9 bases had no gene match. The CDR3 here is CASSPPGQRAPQHF. The CDR3 DNA reads as TGCGCCAGCAGCCCACCGGGACAGCGGGCGCCCCAGCATTTT.

The chain carries TRBV6-5 and TRBJ1-5; unclear D gene. The V end lost 2 bases, the J end lost 9 bases, and 11 bases lay between the germline ends. Germline CDR1 is MNHEY and CDR2 is SVGAGI. This CDR3 has 13 amino acids. The CDR3 nucleotides are TGTGCCAGCAGTTACGGACTGACGGGGCCCCAGCATTTT. Amino acids: CASSYGLTGPQHF.

The gene calls are TRBV7-8 and TRBJ1-2; no clear D gene. There are 13 residues in the CDR3. Germline V gene data show CDR1 as SGHVS and CDR2 as FQNEAQ. V shed 0 bases and J shed 2 bases, with 4 bases lying between them. The CDR3, as DNA: TGTGCCAGCAGCTTAGCCCCCAACTATGGCTACACCTTC. Translating gives CASSLAPNYGYTF.

The chain carries TRBV9 and TRBJ2-5, with 9 bases aligning to TRBD2. The CDR3 is 15 residues long. V shed 4 bases and J 10 bases; nucleotides not matched to a gene: 14. CDR1 is SGDLS, CDR2 YYNGEE, per germline. CDR3 residues: CASSLTSGPNYGQYF. The CDR3, as DNA: TGTGCCAGCAGCTTGACTAGCGGCCCCAATTACGGCCAGTACTTC.

The chain has TRBV4-3 and TRBJ1-4; a possible D gene is TRBD1 (6 bases). Germline values: CDR1 LGHNA, CDR2 YSLEER. The CDR3 totals 15 residues. Trimming cost V 1 base and J 8 bases, with 14 bases left between them. The CDR3 DNA reads TGCGCCAGCAGCCAAGTATTGGCAGGGGAAGAAAAACTGTTTTTT. The encoded protein is CASSQVLAGEEKLFF.

This clone appeared a single time. A read error may account for a junction end that differs from germline. The V call is TRBV7-8, the J call TRBJ2-7, with TRBD2 matching 10 bases. This CDR3 is built from 15 residues. Per germline, CDR1 SGHVS and CDR2 FQNEAQ. The chain's CDR3 is CASSLDLAGVYEQYF. CDR3 bases: TGTGCCAGCAGTTTAGACCTAGCGGGGGTTTACGAGCAGTACTTC.

The J gene is TRBJ1-1, the V gene TRBV10-3; 7 bases match TRBD1. This CDR3 contains 14 residues. Germline CDR1 and CDR2: ENHRY and SYGVKD. V gave up 3 bases and J gave up 5 bases; unmatched junction bases: 6. The CDR3 region is CAISDPGGVTEAFF. CDR3 DNA: TGTGCCATCAGTGACCCAGGGGGAGTGACTGAAGCTTTCTTT.

This clone showed up just once. The chain has TRBV4-3 and TRBJ2-1; D uncertain. V was shortened by 0 bases and J by 6 bases, with 9 bases between the two germline ends. The CDR3 sequence is 14 residues long. Per the germline V gene, CDR1 is LGHNA and CDR2 is YSLEER. The chain's CDR3 is CASSQDPASNEQFF. The CDR3 DNA is TGCGCCAGCAGCCAAGATCCGGCCAGCAATGAGCAGTTCTTC.

The V gene is TRBV27, the J gene TRBJ2-7, with D possibly matching TRBD1 (5 bases). This CDR3 spans 12 amino acids. Germline-derived CDR1 and CDR2 are MNHEY and SMNVEV (reference sequence). Trimming shortened V by 10 bases and J by 2 bases, and 12 bases separated the two germline ends. The CDR3 sequence is CAIGHSTYEQYF. Written as DNA, the CDR3 is TGTGCCATCGGACACTCCACCTACGAGCAGTACTTC.

The chain is built from TRBV13 and TRBJ2-2; D could derive from TRBD1 or TRBD2 (5 bases each). Trimming shortened V by 5 bases and J by 4 bases, and 14 bases separated the two germline ends. The CDR3 has 15 amino acids. Germline V gene lookup returns CDR1 PRHDT and CDR2 FYEKMQ (reference sequence). The CDR3, as DNA: TGTGCCAGCAGCCCTGAGGGGTTGATCACCGGGGAGCTGTTTTTT. This sequence encodes CASSPEGLITGELFF. The full variable domain, with the rest looked up from reference TRBV13 and TRBJ2-2, is AAGVIQSPRHLIKEKRETATLKCYPIPRHDTVYWYQQGPGQDPQFLISFYEKMQSDKGSIPDRFSAQQFSDYHSELNMSSLELGDSALYFCASSPEGLITGELFFGEGSRLTVL.

Concerning this clone itself: The sample carries other DNA sequences with the same CDR3. This rearrangement joins TRBV27 to TRBJ2-1; D unresolved. This CDR3 has 15 amino acids. Germline values: CDR1 MNHEY, CDR2 SMNVEV (reference sequence). V lost 5 bases and J lost 2, with 13 bases in between. CDR3 sequence (DNA): TGTGCCAGCAGTCTCTCGGGCGGTACCTACAATGAGCAGTTCTTC. Translation gives CASSLSGGTYNEQFF.

The genes are TRBV5-4 and TRBJ2-1, with 7 nucleotides matching TRBD2. CDR1 and CDR2 from the germline V gene are SGHNT and YYREEE (reference sequence). Trimming cost V 4 bases and J 3 bases; bases outside gene matches: 7. The CDR3 runs 15 residues. The chain's CDR3 is CASSPGLPVYNEQFF. The DNA for the CDR3 is TGTGCCAGCAGCCCGGGACTACCGGTCTACAATGAGCAGTTCTTC.

The V and J genes are TRBV7-9 and TRBJ2-5, with D tentatively TRBD1 (5 bases). Deletions cut 4 bases from V and 1 base from J, with 16 bases between. CDR3 length: 16 residues. Germline V gene sequence: CDR1 SEHNR, CDR2 FQNEAQ (reference sequence). CDR3 loop: CASSSLDNPSQETQYF. In DNA, the CDR3 is TGTGCCAGCAGCTCCTTGGACAACCCATCCCAAGAGACCCAGTACTTC.

This rearrangement joins TRBV7-2 to TRBJ1-2; D unclear. The CDR3 contains 14 residues. Trimming left V 5 bases short and J 3 bases short, with 13 bases between. Germline V gives CDR1 SGHTA, CDR2 FQGNSA. CDR3 loop: CASSPTSLDYGYTF. The CDR3 nucleotides read TGTGCCAGCAGCCCCACATCGTTGGACTATGGCTACACCTTC.

CDR3 sequence reads: CAWDSGTVTEAFF. CDR3 sequence (DNA): TGTGCCTGGGACAGTGGGACAGTCACTGAAGCTTTCTTT. The rearrangement uses TRBV30 and TRBJ1-1; 7 bases fit TRBD1. CDR3 length: 13 amino acids. CDR1 is GTSNPN and CDR2 is SVGIG in the germline V gene (reference sequence). V lost 5 bases, J lost 4 bases, and 7 bases stayed unmatched.

This sequence joins TRBV4-3 and TRBJ2-1; 10 bases align to TRBD2. CDR3 size: 16 residues. V lost 4 bases and J lost 1; bases outside the gene matches: 4. The V gene's germline CDR1 is LGHNA and CDR2 YSLEER. The CDR3 spells CASSRILAGSYNEQFF. CDR3 DNA: TGCGCCAGCAGCCGTATACTAGCGGGGTCCTACAATGAGCAGTTCTTC.

The CDR3 is CASSPGLARETQYF. CDR3 bases: TGTGCCAGCAGCCCGGGACTAGCGAGAGAGACCCAGTACTTC. The V gene is TRBV9, the J gene TRBJ2-5; 10 positions match TRBD2. V trimming: 4 bases; J trimming: 4 bases; junction bases outside the gene matches: 4. Per germline, CDR1 SGDLS and CDR2 YYNGEE. The CDR3 is 14 amino acids.

The chain carries TRBV28 and TRBJ1-2; tentative D call: TRBD1 (5 bases). Germline values: CDR1 MDHEN, CDR2 SYDVKM. The CDR3 has 13 residues. The germline V and J ends were trimmed by 4 bases and 6 bases, with 12 bases remaining between them. The CDR3: CASSSLTEDGYTF. In nucleotides, the CDR3 is TGTGCCAGCAGTTCTCTGACAGAGGATGGCTACACCTTC.

The chain links TRBV6-5 to TRBJ1-1, with unresolved D. CDR1 MNHEY and CDR2 SVGAGI come from the germline V gene. There are 13 residues in the CDR3. V was trimmed by 3 bases and J by 1 base, leaving 6 bases between them. CDR3 amino acids: CASSYLKNTEAFF. The CDR3 DNA is TGTGCCAGCAGTTATTTAAAGAACACTGAAGCTTTCTTT.

Of note for this clone: Distinct nucleotide sequences in the sample also encode this CDR3. The chain recombines TRBV28 with TRBJ2-5; possibly TRBD1 or TRBD2 for D (6 bases each). Germline CDR1 MDHEN, CDR2 SYDVKM. Trimming pared 6 bases from V and 2 bases from J, leaving 10 bases between. The CDR3 spans 13 residues. The CDR3: CASSGGWQETQYF. For the CDR3, the DNA is TGTGCCAGCAGCGGGGGCTGGCAAGAGACCCAGTACTTC.

This clone appeared once. The CDR3 loop reads CASSLGQRYEQYF. The CDR3 DNA reads as TGTGCCAGCAGCTTAGGCCAAAGGTACGAGCAGTACTTC. The chain has TRBV7-2 and TRBJ2-7, with no clear D. Trimming left V 1 base short and J 4 bases short, with 8 bases between. Per the germline V gene, CDR1 is SGHTA and CDR2 is FQGNSA. This CDR3 spans 13 amino acids.